The 10 T cell receptor beta chains in this list originate from one sample, sequenced in a study of a mutant IDH1 vaccine in newly diagnosed glioma. The time point here: week 23, last vaccination. Doses comprised 300 ug of mutant IDH1 20-mer peptide each, plus topical imiquimod. Antigen specificity for these receptors is unknown. TCRdb's copy holds only in-frame clones and misses some; the assay was immunoSEQ multiplex PCR. The sample includes about 20,000 clones, roughly four fifths of them seen just once. Sequencing was performed on PBMCs, taken from a glioma patient whose treatment included an IDH1 peptide vaccine. The source of these receptors is a man aged 30 to 45 with glioma.

The CDR3 loop is CASSEQEGGSEQYF. CDR3 sequence (DNA): TGTGCCAGCAGTGAACAGGAGGGTGGATCCGAGCAGTACTTC. This sequence joins TRBV6-1 and TRBJ2-7; TRBD2 might be the D (6 bases). The CDR3 runs to 14 residues. In germline, CDR1 is MNHNS, CDR2 SASEGT. Trimming left V 2 bases short and J 6 bases short, with 14 bases between.

This chain joins TRBV19 and TRBJ2-7, with D possibly being TRBD1 or TRBD2 (5 bases each). The CDR3 extends over 14 amino acids. The V and J ends lost 5 bases and 4 bases respectively, with 15 bases between them. From germline, CDR1 is LNHDA and CDR2 SQIVND (reference sequence). Here the CDR3 reads CASSVPGPRYEQYF. The DNA for the CDR3 is TGTGCCAGTAGTGTCCCGGGACCGAGATACGAGCAGTACTTC.

The V and J genes are TRBV27 and TRBJ1-2, with a tentative D call TRBD1 (5 bases). CDR3 length: 12 amino acids. Germline V lookup: CDR1 MNHEY, CDR2 SMNVEV (reference sequence). Deletions cut 5 bases from V and 6 bases from J, with 10 bases between. CDR3 bases: TGTGCCAGCAGTACCCAGGGCCATGGCTACACCTTC. Translating gives CASSTQGHGYTF.

The chain is built from TRBV7-9 and TRBJ1-4; tentatively, D is TRBD1 (6 bases). This CDR3 spans 15 amino acids. Deletions cut 5 bases from V and 4 bases from J, with 14 bases between. Germline assignment: CDR1 SEHNR and CDR2 FQNEAQ (reference sequence). The CDR3 bases are TGTGCCAGCAGCACCTGGACAGCCAATAATGAAAAACTGTTTTTT. This translates into CASSTWTANNEKLFF.

This clone was detected a few times. The chain combines TRBV12-5 with TRBJ2-2, with D perhaps being TRBD1 or TRBD2 (6 bases each). This CDR3 is 13 amino acids long. From germline, CDR1 is LGHNT and CDR2 FRNRAP. Trimming removed 3 bases at V and 6 bases at J, with 8 bases between. CDR3 region: CASGFGGPGELFF. The CDR3 nucleotides read TGTGCTAGTGGTTTCGGGGGCCCCGGGGAGCTGTTTTTT.

The chain uses TRBV27 and TRBJ1-4; no definite D call. Trimming removed 4 bases from V and 14 bases from J, with 11 bases in between. The CDR3 consists of 11 residues. CDR1 MNHEY and CDR2 SMNVEV come from the germline V gene (reference sequence). CDR3 DNA sequence: TGTGCCAGCAGTTCTGGACTACGGCTGTTTTTT. It yields the protein CASSSGLRLFF.

V is TRBV10-3 and J is TRBJ2-1; D uncertain. CDR1 and CDR2 (germline): ENHRY, SYGVKD. CDR3 length: 15 residues. V gave up 4 bases and J gave up 2 bases, with 12 bases separating them. The CDR3 region is CAISGLIQAYNEQFF. CDR3 in DNA: TGTGCCATCAGTGGACTCATCCAGGCCTACAATGAGCAGTTCTTC.

The gene calls are TRBV7-2 and TRBJ2-2; D is uncertain. Deletions cut 5 bases from V and 0 bases from J, with 10 bases between. The germline V gene has CDR1 SGHTA and CDR2 FQGNSA. This CDR3 has 15 residues. The DNA for the CDR3 is TGTGCCAGCAGCCGCGGAGTCCCGAACACCGGGGAGCTGTTTTTT. It translates to CASSRGVPNTGELFF.

This clone was detected once. The chain combines TRBV30 with TRBJ2-3; a weak D match, TRBD1 (6 bases). The CDR3 has 16 amino acids. From germline, CDR1 is GTSNPN and CDR2 SVGIG (reference sequence). Trimming removed 5 bases at V and 2 bases at J, with 20 bases between. The CDR3 DNA sequence: TGTGCCTGGTTTAACCCGGGACACCTATTCACAGATACGCAGTATTTT. It codes for CAWFNPGHLFTDTQYF.

This rearrangement joins TRBV30 to TRBJ2-3, with TRBD2 matching 7 bases. Trimming at V came to 3 bases and at J to 8 bases, leaving 14 bases not matched to a gene. Germline values: CDR1 GTSNPN, CDR2 SVGIG (reference sequence). This CDR3 has 15 amino acids. Here the CDR3 DNA reads TGTGCCTGGAGCCCAGGCGGGAGAACAGTCGTTACGCAGTATTTT. Amino acids: CAWSPGGRTVVTQYF.